This T cell receptor (beta chain) was obtained from a study of metastatic and nonmetastatic thyroid tumors (dated by TCRdb to 2018 to 2020). With respect to the entire study: The researchers compared repertoires between peripheral blood samples and tumor or nodule tissue samples from patients with malignant or benign thyroid disease. Study-wide findings and limitations: In both blood and tumor samples, TCR beta diversity was reported to be significantly higher in malignant tumors than in benign nodules.

Turning to this clone: This clone's antigen is unknown. Per-base quality was not reported, and no clone a single base away is much larger than it.

Libraries were built with PCR. The run used an Illumina HiSeq 4000. High-throughput sequencing was used to profile the TCR beta-chain CDR3 region of each patient. Regarding the original processing steps: CDR3 differences across clinicopathological groups were used to build a classifier for discriminating distant-metastatic papillary thyroid cancer patients. The Shannon index was used to measure repertoire diversity, and the Morisita-Horn index was used to measure how similar tumor and blood repertoires were. Using fastp at Q25 and MiXCR, TCRdb reprocessed the public reads and kept productive beta chains. These V and J calls derive from TCRdb rather than the authors' analysis. The sample records under 8,500 clones, 25% to 40% of which are singletons. The ten largest account for about 44% of the sample. The germline V gene (reference sequence) specifies DFQATT as CDR1 and SNEGSKA as CDR2. V is pruned by 4 bases and J by 8 bases, leaving 10 bases of the junction without a gene match. Its CDR3 holds 15 amino acids, cysteine through phenylalanine. Of all the DNA, just the CDR3 is kept, 45 bases in frame from base 1.

No patient had received any treatment before thyroid surgery. Using T-cell receptor beta sequencing, the study looked back at clinical samples from patients collected from about 2011 to 2019. This TCR derives from a female donor with papillary thyroid cancer or a benign thyroid nodule (not recorded which). Some clones in this sample may be carry-over from other donors' samples. Source material: tumor tissue. Recombination joined TRBV20-1 with TRBJ2-1; the junction holds 11 bases that match TRBD2. The DNA reads as follows: TGCAGTGCTATAACCGGGACTAGCGGTGTGGATGAGCAGTTCTTC. This yields the protein CSAITGTSGVDEQFF.